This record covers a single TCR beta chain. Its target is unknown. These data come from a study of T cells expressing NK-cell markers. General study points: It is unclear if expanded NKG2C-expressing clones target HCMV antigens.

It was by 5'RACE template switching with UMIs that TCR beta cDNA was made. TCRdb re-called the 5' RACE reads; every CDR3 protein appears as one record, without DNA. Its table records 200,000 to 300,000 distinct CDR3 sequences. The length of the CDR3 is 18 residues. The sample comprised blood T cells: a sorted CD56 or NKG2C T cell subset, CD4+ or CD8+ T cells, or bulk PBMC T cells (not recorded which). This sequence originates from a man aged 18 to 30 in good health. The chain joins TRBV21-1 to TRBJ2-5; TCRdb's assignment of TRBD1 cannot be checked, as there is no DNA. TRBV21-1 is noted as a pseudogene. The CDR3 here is CASSNDPRDRGRAETQYF.